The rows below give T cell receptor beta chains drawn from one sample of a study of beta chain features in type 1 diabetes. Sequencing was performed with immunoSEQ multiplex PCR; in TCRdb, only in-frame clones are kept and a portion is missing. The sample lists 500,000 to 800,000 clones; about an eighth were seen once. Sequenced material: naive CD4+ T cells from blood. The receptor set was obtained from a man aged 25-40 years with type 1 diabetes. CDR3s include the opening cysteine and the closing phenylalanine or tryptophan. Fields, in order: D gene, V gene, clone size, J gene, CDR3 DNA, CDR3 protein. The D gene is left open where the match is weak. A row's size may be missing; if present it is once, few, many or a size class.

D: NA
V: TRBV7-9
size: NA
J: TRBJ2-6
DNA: TGTGCCAGCAGCTTAGGTCAGGGCTCTGGGGCCAACGTCCTGACTTTC
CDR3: CASSLGQGSGANVLTF

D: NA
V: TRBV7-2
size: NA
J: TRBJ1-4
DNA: TGTGCCAGCAGCTTAGCAGGGATCCCCGCGGGGGAAAAACTGTTTTTT
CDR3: CASSLAGIPAGEKLFF

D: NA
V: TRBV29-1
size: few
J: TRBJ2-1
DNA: TGCAGCGTTGAAGCATCCGGGGATGAGCAGTTCTTC
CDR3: CSVEASGDEQFF

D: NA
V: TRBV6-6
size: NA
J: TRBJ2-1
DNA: TGTGCCAGCAGGGCTAGGAATGAGCAGTTCTTC
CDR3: CASRARNEQFF

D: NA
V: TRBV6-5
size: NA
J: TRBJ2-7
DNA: TGTGCCAGCAGCCCACTCGGGACGAAGGACGGGGAGCAGTACTTC
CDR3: CASSPLGTKDGEQYF

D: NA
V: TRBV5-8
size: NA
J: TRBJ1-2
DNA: TGTGCCAGCAGCTTCGGGGTTGACTATGGCTACACCTTC
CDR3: CASSFGVDYGYTF

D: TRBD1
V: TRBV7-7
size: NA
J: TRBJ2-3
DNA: TGTGCCAGCAGCGACTCCTTACCGGGACAGGGTTTTACAGATACGCAGTATTTT
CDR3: CASSDSLPGQGFTDTQYF

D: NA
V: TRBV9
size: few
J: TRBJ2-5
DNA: TGTGCCAGCAGCGTAGAAGTTCGGGCCGGGGAGACCCAGTACTTC
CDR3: CASSVEVRAGETQYF

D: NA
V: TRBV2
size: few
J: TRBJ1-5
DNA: TGTGCCAGCAGTGAACAGGGGAACAATCAGCCCCAGCATTTT
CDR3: CASSEQGNNQPQHF

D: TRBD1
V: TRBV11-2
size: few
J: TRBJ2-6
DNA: TGTGCCAGTGGACAGGGCAAAGGTTACTCTGGGGCCAACGTCCTGACTTTC
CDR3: CASGQGKGYSGANVLTF

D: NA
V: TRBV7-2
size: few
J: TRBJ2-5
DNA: TGTGCCAGCAGCTTAGGGGGAAACCAAGAGACCCAGTACTTC
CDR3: CASSLGGNQETQYF

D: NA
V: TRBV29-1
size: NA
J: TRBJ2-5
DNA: TGCAGCGTTGAGGAGGGTTTGGGAGAGACCCAGTACTTC
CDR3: CSVEEGLGETQYF

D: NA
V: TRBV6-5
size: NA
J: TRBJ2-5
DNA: TGTGCCAGCAGTTACTCAGGCGGGCCCCAAGAGACCCAGTACTTC
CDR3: CASSYSGGPQETQYF

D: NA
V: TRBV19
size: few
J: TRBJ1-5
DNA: TGTGCCGCTGGGGGGCAATCAGCCCAGCATTTT
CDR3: CAAGGQSAQHF

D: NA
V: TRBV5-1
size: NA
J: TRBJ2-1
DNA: TGCGCCAGCTGCCCGGGGGACGGGGGACTCGATGAGCAGTTCTTC
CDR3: CASCPGDGGLDEQFF

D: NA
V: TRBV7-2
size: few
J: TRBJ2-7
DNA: TGTGCCAGCAGCTTAGTTGGCCCGGCCTACGAGCAGTACTTC
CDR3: CASSLVGPAYEQYF

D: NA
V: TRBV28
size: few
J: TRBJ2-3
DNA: TGTGCCAGCAGTTTATCTCAGGGCTTCACAGATACGCAGTATTTT
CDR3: CASSLSQGFTDTQYF

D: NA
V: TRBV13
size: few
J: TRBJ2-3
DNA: TGTGCCAGCAGCTCCACAACCCGCTCCCGGGGGACATCAGATACGCAGTATTTT
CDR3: CASSSTTRSRGTSDTQYF

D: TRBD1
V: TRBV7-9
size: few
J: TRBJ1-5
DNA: TGTGCCAGCAGCCCCGGGACAGGGAATAGCAATCAGCCCCAGCATTTT
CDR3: CASSPGTGNSNQPQHF

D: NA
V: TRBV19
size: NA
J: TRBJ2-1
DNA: TGTGCCAGTAGCAGAGAACCCCGGGACGGCGGTTACAATGAGCAGTTCTTC
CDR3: CASSREPRDGGYNEQFF

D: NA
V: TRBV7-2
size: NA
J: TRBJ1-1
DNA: TGTGCCAGCAGCTTAATGCGTGACACTGAAGCTTTCTTT
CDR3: CASSLMRDTEAFF

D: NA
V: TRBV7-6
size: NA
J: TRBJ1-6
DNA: TGTGCCAGCAGCGCACAGGGCGGTTCACCCCTCCACTTT
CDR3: CASSAQGGSPLHF

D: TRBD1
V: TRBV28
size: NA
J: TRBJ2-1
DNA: TGTGCCAGCTCCGGGACAGGGGGCTACAATGAGCAGTTCTTC
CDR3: CASSGTGGYNEQFF

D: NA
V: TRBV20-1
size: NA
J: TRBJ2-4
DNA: TGCAGTGCCACGGGACCTAACATTCAGTACTTC
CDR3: CSATGPNIQYF

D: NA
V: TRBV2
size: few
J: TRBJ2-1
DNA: TGTGCCAGCAGTGAACAGGGATACAATGAGCAGTTCTTC
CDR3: CASSEQGYNEQFF

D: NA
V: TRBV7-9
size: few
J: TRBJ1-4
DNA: TGTGCCAGCAGCTTAGGGGAGTCTAATGAAAAACTGTTTTTT
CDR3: CASSLGESNEKLFF

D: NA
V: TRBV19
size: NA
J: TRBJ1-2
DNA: TGTGCCAGTAGCCCCCCGGGGTGGTATGGCTACACCTTC
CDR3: CASSPPGWYGYTF

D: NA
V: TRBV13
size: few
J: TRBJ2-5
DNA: TGTGCCAACGGCCCACCTGGAGGGGAGACCCAGTACTTC
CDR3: CANGPPGGETQYF